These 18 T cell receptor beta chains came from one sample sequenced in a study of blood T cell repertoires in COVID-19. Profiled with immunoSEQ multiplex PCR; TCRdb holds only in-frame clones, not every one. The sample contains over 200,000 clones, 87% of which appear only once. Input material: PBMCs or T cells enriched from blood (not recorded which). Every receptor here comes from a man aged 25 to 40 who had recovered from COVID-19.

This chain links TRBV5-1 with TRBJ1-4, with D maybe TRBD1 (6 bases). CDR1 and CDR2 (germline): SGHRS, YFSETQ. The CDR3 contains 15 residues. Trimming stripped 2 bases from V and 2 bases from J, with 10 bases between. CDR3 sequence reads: CASSLQGLTNEKLFF. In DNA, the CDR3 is TGCGCCAGCAGCTTACAGGGTCTGACTAATGAAAAACTGTTTTTT. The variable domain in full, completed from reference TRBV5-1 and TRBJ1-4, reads KAGVTQTPRYLIKTRGQQVTLSCSPISGHRSVSWYQQTPGQGLQFLFEYFSETQRNKGNFPGRFSGRQFSNSRSEMNVSTLELGDSALYLCASSLQGLTNEKLFFGSGTQLSVL.

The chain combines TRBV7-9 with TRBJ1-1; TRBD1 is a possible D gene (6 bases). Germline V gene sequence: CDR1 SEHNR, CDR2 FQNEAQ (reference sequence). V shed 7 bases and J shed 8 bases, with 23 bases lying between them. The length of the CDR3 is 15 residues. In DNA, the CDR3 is TGTGCCAGCACTTCGAATCCACAACGAACAGGGGAAGCTTTCTTT. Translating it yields CASTSNPQRTGEAFF.

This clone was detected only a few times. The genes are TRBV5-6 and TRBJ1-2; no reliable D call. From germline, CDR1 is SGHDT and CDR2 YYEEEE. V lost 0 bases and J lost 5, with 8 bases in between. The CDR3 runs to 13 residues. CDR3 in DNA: TGTGCCAGCAGCTTGGAGGGCGGGTATGGCTACACCTTC. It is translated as CASSLEGGYGYTF.

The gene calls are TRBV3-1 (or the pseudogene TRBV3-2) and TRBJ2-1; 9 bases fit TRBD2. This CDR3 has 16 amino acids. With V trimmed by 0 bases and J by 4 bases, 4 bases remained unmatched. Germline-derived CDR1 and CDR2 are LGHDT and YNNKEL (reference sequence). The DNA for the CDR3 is TGTGCCAGCAGCCAAGATTGGCTAGCGGGGTACAATGAGCAGTTCTTC. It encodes CASSQDWLAGYNEQFF.

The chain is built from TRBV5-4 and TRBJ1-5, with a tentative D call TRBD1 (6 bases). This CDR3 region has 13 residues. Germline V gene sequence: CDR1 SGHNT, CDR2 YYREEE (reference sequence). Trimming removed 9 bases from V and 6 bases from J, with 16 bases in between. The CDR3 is CATNGGAGQPQHF. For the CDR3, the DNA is TGTGCCACTAATGGGGGGGCGGGTCAGCCCCAGCATTTT.

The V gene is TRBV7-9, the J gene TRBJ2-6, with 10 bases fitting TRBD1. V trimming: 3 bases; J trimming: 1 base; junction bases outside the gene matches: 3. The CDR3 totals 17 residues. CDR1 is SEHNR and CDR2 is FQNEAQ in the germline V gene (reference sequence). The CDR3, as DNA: TGTGCCAGCAGCTTCGGGACAGGGGTATCTGGGGCCAACGTCCTGACTTTC. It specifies CASSFGTGVSGANVLTF.

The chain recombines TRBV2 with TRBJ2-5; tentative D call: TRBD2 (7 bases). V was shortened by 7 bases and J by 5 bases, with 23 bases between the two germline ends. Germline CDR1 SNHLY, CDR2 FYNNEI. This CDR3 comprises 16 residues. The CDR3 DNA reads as TGTGCCAGCACCGACGGCCGTGGCGGGGGCGGGGAGACCCAGTACTTC. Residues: CASTDGRGGGGETQYF.

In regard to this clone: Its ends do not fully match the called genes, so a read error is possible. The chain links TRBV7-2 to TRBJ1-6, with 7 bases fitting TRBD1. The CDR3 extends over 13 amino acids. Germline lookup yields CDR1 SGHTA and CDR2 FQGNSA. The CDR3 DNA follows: TGTGCCAGCAGCTTAGACGGACAGGCGAGGTTTTTTTTT. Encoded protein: CASSLDGQARFFF.

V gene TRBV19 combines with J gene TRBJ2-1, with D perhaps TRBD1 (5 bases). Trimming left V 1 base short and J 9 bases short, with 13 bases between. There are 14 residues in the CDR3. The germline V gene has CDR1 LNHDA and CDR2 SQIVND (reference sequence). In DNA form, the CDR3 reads TGTGCCAGTAGTATAGTCGGGCAGGGTGGTGAGCAGTTCTTC. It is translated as CASSIVGQGGEQFF.

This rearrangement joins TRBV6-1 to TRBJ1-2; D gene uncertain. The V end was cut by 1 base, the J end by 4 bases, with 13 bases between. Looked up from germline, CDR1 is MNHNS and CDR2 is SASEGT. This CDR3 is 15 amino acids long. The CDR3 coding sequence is TGTGCCAGCAGTGAAGACGTGGGCCACTCCTATGGCTACACCTTC. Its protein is CASSEDVGHSYGYTF.

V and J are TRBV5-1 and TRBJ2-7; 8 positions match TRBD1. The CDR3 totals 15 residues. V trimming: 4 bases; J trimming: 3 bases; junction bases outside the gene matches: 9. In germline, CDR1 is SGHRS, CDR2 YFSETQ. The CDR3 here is CASSPVGQVVYEQYF. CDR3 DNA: TGCGCCAGCAGCCCGGTGGGACAGGTGGTCTACGAGCAGTACTTC.

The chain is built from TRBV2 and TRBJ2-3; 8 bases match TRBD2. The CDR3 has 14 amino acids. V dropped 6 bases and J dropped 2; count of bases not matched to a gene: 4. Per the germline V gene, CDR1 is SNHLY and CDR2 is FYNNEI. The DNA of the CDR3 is TGTGCCAGCAGGATAGCGGGGATCACAGATACGCAGTATTTT. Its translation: CASRIAGITDTQYF.

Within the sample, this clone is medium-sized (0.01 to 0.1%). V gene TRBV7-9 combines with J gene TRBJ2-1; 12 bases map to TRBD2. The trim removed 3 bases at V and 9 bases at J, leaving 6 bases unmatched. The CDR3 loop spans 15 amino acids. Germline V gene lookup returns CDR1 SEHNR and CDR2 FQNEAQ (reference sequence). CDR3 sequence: CASSFPTSGSSEQFF. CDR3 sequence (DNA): TGTGCCAGCAGCTTTCCGACTAGCGGGAGTAGTGAGCAGTTCTTC.

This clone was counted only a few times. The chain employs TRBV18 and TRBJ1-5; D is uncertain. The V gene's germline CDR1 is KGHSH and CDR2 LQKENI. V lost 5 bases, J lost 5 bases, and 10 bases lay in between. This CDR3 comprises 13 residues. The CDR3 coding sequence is TGTGCCAGCTCAAAAGGGAGGGATCAGCCCCAGCATTTT. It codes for CASSKGRDQPQHF.

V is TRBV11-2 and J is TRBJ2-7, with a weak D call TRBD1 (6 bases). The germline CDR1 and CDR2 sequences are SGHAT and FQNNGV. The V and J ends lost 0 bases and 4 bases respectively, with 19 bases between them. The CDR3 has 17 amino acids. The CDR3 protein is CASSLDQADSNSYEQYF. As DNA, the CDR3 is TGTGCCAGCAGCTTAGACCAAGCGGACAGCAATTCTTACGAGCAGTACTTC.

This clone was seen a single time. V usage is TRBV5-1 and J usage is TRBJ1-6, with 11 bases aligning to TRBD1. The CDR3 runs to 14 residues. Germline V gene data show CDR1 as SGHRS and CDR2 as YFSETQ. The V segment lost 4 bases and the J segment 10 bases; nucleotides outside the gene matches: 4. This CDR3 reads CASSTGQGESPLHF. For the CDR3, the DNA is TGCGCCAGCAGCACGGGACAGGGGGAGTCACCCCTCCACTTT.

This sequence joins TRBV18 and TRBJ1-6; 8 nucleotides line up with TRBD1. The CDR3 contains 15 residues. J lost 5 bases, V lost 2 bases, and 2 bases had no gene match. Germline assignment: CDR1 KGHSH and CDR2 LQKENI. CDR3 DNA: TGTGCCAGCTCACCAGGACAGGGTGATAATTCACCCCTCCACTTT. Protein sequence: CASSPGQGDNSPLHF. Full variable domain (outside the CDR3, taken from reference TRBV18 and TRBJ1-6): NAGVMQNPRHLVRRRGQEARLRCSPMKGHSHVYWYRQLPEEGLKFMVYLQKENIIDESGMPKERFSAEFPKEGPSILRIQQVVRGDSAAYFCASSPGQGDNSPLHFGNGTRLTVT.

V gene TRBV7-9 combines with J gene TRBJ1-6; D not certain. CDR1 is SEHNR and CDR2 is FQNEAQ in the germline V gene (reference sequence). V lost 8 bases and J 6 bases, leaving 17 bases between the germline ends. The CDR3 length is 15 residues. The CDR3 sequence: CASRSDSLINSPLHF. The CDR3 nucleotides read TGTGCCAGCCGATCCGACTCTCTGATTAATTCACCCCTCCACTTT.